The 4 T cell receptor beta chains presented below share a single source sample, sequenced in a study of blood T cells in healthy people across ages. Next came a second PCR, run for about 6 to 11 cycles, which used a sample-barcoded 5' primer along with a J-beta primer mix. TCRdb re-called the 5' RACE reads through MiXCR, storing one row per CDR3 protein. The sample shows approximately 1.5 million distinct CDR3 sequences, about 42% of them seen only once. The sample consisted of blood. These receptors came from a woman under 30 in good health.

To note about this clonotype: Germline is not matched at one junction end, which may reflect a read error. This chain joins TRBV4-2 and TRBJ2-2; maybe TRBD2 (5 bases). This CDR3 region has 16 residues. CDR1 is LGHNA, CDR2 YNFKEQ, per germline. The CDR3 coding sequence is TGTGCCAGCAGCGAAGAGGGTCTCTTGGGGAGCAGGGAGCTGTTTTTT. Translation gives CASSEEGLLGSRELFF.

This sequence joins TRBV29-1 and TRBJ2-7; TRBD2 matches at 7 bases. The CDR3 contains 12 residues. With 6 bases clipped from V and 7 bases from J, the junction kept 9 bases outside the gene matches. The V gene's germline CDR1 is SQVTM and CDR2 ANQGSEA. The CDR3: CSVTPTSDEQYF. CDR3 bases: TGCAGCGTCACACCCACTAGCGATGAGCAGTACTTC.

The chain recombines TRBV20-1 with TRBJ1-6, with a possible D match to TRBD1 (5 bases). The V and J ends lost 3 bases and 1 base respectively, with 16 bases between them. Germline assignment: CDR1 DFQATT and CDR2 SNEGSKA (reference sequence). The CDR3 loop spans 17 amino acids. The CDR3 coding sequence is TGCAGTGCTAGTCCCTACAGGACCGGTTCCTATAATTCACCCCTCCACTTT. Encoded protein: CSASPYRTGSYNSPLHF.

The chain carries TRBV28 and TRBJ2-3; 13 bases align to TRBD2. The CDR3 sequence is 18 residues long. Germline values: CDR1 MDHEN, CDR2 SYDVKM. V lost 4 bases and J lost 1; bases outside the gene matches: 8. The CDR3 region is CASSSWTSGRRGTDTQYF. Written as DNA, the CDR3 is TGTGCCAGCAGTTCTTGGACTAGCGGGAGACGGGGCACAGATACGCAGTATTTT.